The 15 T cell receptor beta chains below come from one sample, sequenced in a study of blood T cell repertoires in COVID-19. Libraries were prepared by immunoSEQ multiplex PCR; TCRdb keeps only in-frame clonotypes and omits some of them. The sample shows about 170,000 clones, roughly 90% of them seen only once. The sequenced sample consisted of peripheral blood. The origin of the receptors is a man between 18 and 35 years old with COVID-19, enrolled during active disease.

The V and J genes are TRBV1 and TRBJ1-2; TRBD1, the table's D call, was not compared with the DNA. TRBV1 has pseudogene status. The CDR3 covers 18 residues. CDR3 bases: TGCACCAGCAGCCACGCTCCGGACAGGGGGCTTCTTAACTATGGCTACACCTTC. Amino acids: CTSSHAPDRGLLNYGYTF.

In DNA form, the CDR3 reads TGTGCCATCAGTCTAGAGAACAATGAGCAGTTCTTC. This gives the protein CAISLENNEQFF. V usage is TRBV10-3 and J usage is TRBJ2-1; D gene uncertain. The CDR3 runs 12 residues. CDR1 ENHRY and CDR2 SYGVKD come from the germline V gene. The V gene lost 5 bases and the J gene lost 5 bases, with 7 bases spanning the gap.

V usage is TRBV9 and J usage is TRBJ2-2; D may be TRBD2 (5 bases). This CDR3 has 13 amino acids. Between the trimmed V and J ends, which lost 4 bases and 4 bases, there was a span of 8 bases. The germline V gene encodes CDR1 SGDLS and CDR2 YYNGEE. The CDR3 region has the DNA TGTGCCAGCAGCCTCACTAGCACCGGGGAGCTGTTTTTT. It translates to CASSLTSTGELFF. The full variable domain, rest sourced from reference TRBV9 and TRBJ2-2, is DSGVTQTPKHLITATGQRVTLRCSPRSGDLSVYWYQQSLDQGLQFLIQYYNGEERAKGNILERFSAQQFPDLHSELNLSSLELGDSALYFCASSLTSTGELFFGEGSRLTVL.

V and J are TRBV6-5 and TRBJ1-1, with unresolved D. Germline V gene sequence: CDR1 MNHEY, CDR2 SVGAGI. V gave up 5 bases and J gave up 1 base, with 14 bases separating them. This CDR3 region has 15 residues. The CDR3 nucleotides read TGTGCCAGCAGTAGAGGAAGCCGGAGGAACACTGAAGCTTTCTTT. This gives the protein CASSRGSRRNTEAFF.

The V gene is TRBV30, the J gene TRBJ2-1; 7 nucleotides line up with TRBD1. V dropped 3 bases and J dropped 0; count of bases not matched to a gene: 14. This CDR3 spans 18 amino acids. Germline V lookup: CDR1 GTSNPN, CDR2 SVGIG (reference sequence). The DNA of the CDR3 is TGTGCCTGGAGCGATGGGGCCGGGACAGAGAGCTCCTACAATGAGCAGTTCTTC. Protein: CAWSDGAGTESSYNEQFF.

This chain uses TRBV5-8 with TRBJ2-2, with D hard to call. In germline, CDR1 is SGHTS, CDR2 YDEGEE. This CDR3 region has 13 residues. V was trimmed by 2 bases and J by 5 bases, leaving 7 bases between them. The CDR3 DNA sequence: TGTGCCAGCAGCTTCGGGTGGACCGGGGAGCTGTTTTTT. Protein: CASSFGWTGELFF.

This CDR3 is CASRSQGALINTEAFF. The CDR3 bases are TGTGCCAGCAGGTCCCAGGGGGCGCTTATTAACACTGAAGCTTTCTTT. The chain couples TRBV28 to TRBJ1-1; 8 nucleotides agree with TRBD1. Germline loops: CDR1 MDHEN, CDR2 SYDVKM. V lost 6 bases to trimming and J lost 2 bases; unmatched junction nucleotides: 11. The CDR3 runs 16 residues.

V and J are TRBV7-8 and TRBJ2-2, with D possibly matching TRBD2 (6 bases). The CDR3 extends over 14 amino acids. Germline values: CDR1 SGHVS, CDR2 FQNEAQ. V gave up 7 bases and J gave up 4 bases, with 13 bases separating them. CDR3 amino acids: CASTFSGPTGELFF. CDR3 coding DNA: TGTGCCAGCACCTTTAGCGGACCCACCGGGGAGCTGTTTTTT.

This rearrangement joins TRBV7-2 to TRBJ2-7; 9 nucleotides agree with TRBD2. Germline CDR1 is SGHTA and CDR2 is FQGNSA. The J segment lost 4 bases and the V segment lost 5 bases, leaving 12 bases of the junction unmatched. The CDR3 consists of 16 residues. CDR3 amino acids: CASSLPVAGASYEQYF. The CDR3 DNA is TGTGCCAGCAGCCTACCGGTAGCGGGAGCTTCTTACGAGCAGTACTTC.

CDR3 in DNA: TGCAGCGTTGAAGATGGTTACGGGACCGGGGAGCTGTTTTTT. Amino acids: CSVEDGYGTGELFF. This rearrangement joins TRBV29-1 to TRBJ2-2; D unresolved. The CDR3 totals 14 residues. Germline CDR1 reads SQVTM; CDR2 reads ANQGSEA. The germline V and J ends were trimmed by 0 bases and 5 bases, with 10 bases remaining between them.

This chain joins TRBV18 and TRBJ1-4; 8 bases align to TRBD1. J lost 7 bases, V lost 4 bases, and 5 bases had no gene match. This CDR3 spans 14 amino acids. Looked up from germline, CDR1 is KGHSH and CDR2 is LQKENI. CDR3 protein: CASSLNTGGEKLFF. Written as DNA, the CDR3 is TGTGCCAGCTCACTAAATACAGGGGGTGAAAAACTGTTTTTT.

CDR3 residues: CASRQGRNSPLHF. The CDR3 DNA follows: TGTGCCTCCAGACAGGGAAGGAATTCACCCCTCCACTTT. The chain joins TRBV21-1 to TRBJ1-6; the DNA was not compared with TRBD1, the D call given in the table. TRBV21-1 is described as a pseudogene. CDR3 length equals 13 residues.

The chain joins TRBV28 to TRBJ1-5; tentative D call: TRBD1 (6 bases). The CDR3 runs 13 residues. Germline V gene data show CDR1 as MDHEN and CDR2 as SYDVKM. The germline V and J ends were trimmed by 9 bases and 11 bases, with 20 bases remaining between them. DNA of the CDR3: TGTGCCAGTCTCCGGGACAAGGGATCAGCCCAGCATTTT. Protein product: CASLRDKGSAQHF.

The chain combines TRBV7-8 with TRBJ2-5; 9 bases match TRBD1. The germline gives CDR1 SGHVS, CDR2 FQNEAQ. This CDR3 is 16 amino acids long. After removal of 3 bases from V and 2 bases from J, the junction contained 7 bases not matched to a gene. The chain's CDR3 is CASSFKHRGPQETQYF. DNA of the CDR3: TGTGCCAGCAGCTTTAAGCACAGGGGGCCGCAAGAGACCCAGTACTTC.

This chain joins TRBV28 and TRBJ2-7, with D unclear. V lost 4 bases and J lost 3, with 7 bases in between. Germline-derived CDR1 and CDR2 are MDHEN and SYDVKM. This CDR3 contains 12 residues. The CDR3 DNA sequence: TGTGCCAGCAGTTCCGGAGTCTACGAGCAGTACTTC. This translates into CASSSGVYEQYF.